Detailed here is one T cell receptor beta chain. Some clones are missing from TCRdb's copy, which holds only in-frame ones; the method was immunoSEQ multiplex PCR. Altogether some 120,000 clones are present, 75% to 95% being singletons, with the ten largest covering 2% to 2.5%. Between the trimmed V and J ends, which lost 0 bases and 4 bases, there was a span of 6 bases. The CDR3 extends over 13 amino acids. Germline CDR1 is MNHNS and CDR2 is SASEGT. This sample was taken from a study of control samples from healthy donors and cancer patients. The chain joins TRBV6-1 to TRBJ1-2; TRBD1 is a possible D gene (6 bases). The sequence was collected from a man younger than 35 in good health. The sample was blood. CDR3 loop: CASSEATGYGYTF. In DNA, the CDR3 is TGTGCCAGCAGTGAAGCGACAGGCTATGGCTACACCTTC.